This paragraph reports one T cell receptor beta chain. Negative isolation was used for CD8+ and CD4+ T cells, and FACS enrichment was applied to TEMRA cells. These data originate in a study of CD8 T cells in Susac syndrome. CDR1 is SGHRS and CDR2 is YFSETQ in the germline V gene. CDR3 size: 13 residues. The V end was cut by 7 bases, the J end by 4 bases, with 14 bases between. Random hexamers served to reverse transcribe roughly 0.45 to 1 ug RNA. Each CDR3 protein is one row after TCRdb ran MiXCR on the immunoSEQ multiplex PCR reads. In the table there are some 400,000 distinct CDR3 sequences, around 85% of which are singletons.

This clonotype was sampled from a human donor with multiple sclerosis. This rearrangement joins TRBV5-1 to TRBJ2-5, with D uncertain. Sequenced input: CD8+ T cells from PBMCs. The DNA of the CDR3 is TGCGCCAGCGGCTCGCCGGTTGGAGAGACCCAGTACTTC. Encoded protein: CASGSPVGETQYF.